This T cell receptor (beta chain) was sequenced for a study of T cells in Graves' hyperthyroidism and ophthalmopathy. Study at large: Pretreatment peripheral blood was obtained at initial diagnosis.

The source material, RNA transcripts, was used to amplify TCR beta CDR3 regions. The HTBI set primed first-round TCR CDR3 RT-PCR. Each CDR3 protein is one row after TCRdb ran MiXCR on the multiplex PCR reads. The sample carries 650,000 to 700,000 distinct CDR3 sequences, around 16% recorded once. This clonotype came up a few times. CDR1 DFQATT and CDR2 SNEGSKA come from the germline V gene (reference sequence). V shed 6 bases and J 5 bases; nucleotides not matched to a gene: 9. CDR3 length: 14 amino acids. For Graves' hyperthyroidism to be stable, ophthalmopathy could not progress within 18 months. The source is a man in his fifties or sixties with Graves' hyperthyroidism. V is TRBV20-1 and J is TRBJ1-1, with 10 bases lining up with TRBD1. Sample: blood. The CDR3 loop is CSARRTGGQTEAFF. CDR3 sequence (DNA): TGCAGTGCGAGACGGACAGGGGGGCAGACTGAAGCTTTCTTT.